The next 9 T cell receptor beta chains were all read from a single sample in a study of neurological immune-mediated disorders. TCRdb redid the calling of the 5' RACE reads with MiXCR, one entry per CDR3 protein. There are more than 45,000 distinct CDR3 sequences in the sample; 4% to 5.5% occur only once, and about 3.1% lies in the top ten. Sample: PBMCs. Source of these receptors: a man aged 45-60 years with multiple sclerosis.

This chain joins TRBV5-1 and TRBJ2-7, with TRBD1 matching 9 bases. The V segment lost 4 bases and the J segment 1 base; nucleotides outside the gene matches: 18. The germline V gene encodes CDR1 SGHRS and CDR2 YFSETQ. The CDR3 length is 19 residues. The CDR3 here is CASSVGRSGTGPTSYEQYF. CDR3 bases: TGCGCCAGCAGCGTGGGAAGGTCCGGGACAGGGCCCACTTCCTACGAGCAGTACTTC.

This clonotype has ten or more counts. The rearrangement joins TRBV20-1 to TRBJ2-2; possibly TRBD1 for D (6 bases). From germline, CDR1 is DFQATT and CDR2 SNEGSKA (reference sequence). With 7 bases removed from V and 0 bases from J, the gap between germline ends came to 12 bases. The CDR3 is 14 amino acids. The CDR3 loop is CSVLRDTNTGELFF. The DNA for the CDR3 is TGCAGTGTTCTTCGGGACACGAACACCGGGGAGCTGTTTTTT.

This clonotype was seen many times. The CDR3 sequence: CASNGQASYNEQFF. CDR3 bases: TGTGCCAGCAACGGACAGGCCTCCTACAATGAGCAGTTCTTC. The chain is built from TRBV11-2 and TRBJ2-1; 7 bases are a match to TRBD1. The CDR3 length is 14 residues. Germline assignment: CDR1 SGHAT and CDR2 FQNNGV. After removal of 7 bases from V and 0 bases from J, the junction contained 3 bases not matched to a gene. The full variable domain, with the rest looked up from reference TRBV11-2 and TRBJ2-1, is EAGVAQSPRYKIIEKRQSVAFWCNPISGHATLYWYQQILGQGPKLLIQFQNNGVVDDSQLPKDRFSAERLKGVDSTLKIQPAKLEDSAVYLCASNGQASYNEQFFGPGTRLTVL.

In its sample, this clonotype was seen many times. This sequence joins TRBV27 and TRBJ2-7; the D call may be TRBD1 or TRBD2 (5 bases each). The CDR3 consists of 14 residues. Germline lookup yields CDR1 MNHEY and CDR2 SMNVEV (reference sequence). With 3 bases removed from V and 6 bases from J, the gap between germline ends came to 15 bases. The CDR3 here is CASSFLWGNREQYF. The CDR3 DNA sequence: TGTGCCAGCAGTTTTCTCTGGGGGAATCGCGAGCAGTACTTC.

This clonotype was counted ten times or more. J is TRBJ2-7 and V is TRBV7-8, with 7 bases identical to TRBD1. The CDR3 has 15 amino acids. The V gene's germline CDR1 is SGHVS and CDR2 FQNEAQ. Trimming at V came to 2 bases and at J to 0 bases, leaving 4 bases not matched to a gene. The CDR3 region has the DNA TGTGCCAGCAGCTTATCTGGGGACAGCTCCTACGAGCAGTACTTC. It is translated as CASSLSGDSSYEQYF.

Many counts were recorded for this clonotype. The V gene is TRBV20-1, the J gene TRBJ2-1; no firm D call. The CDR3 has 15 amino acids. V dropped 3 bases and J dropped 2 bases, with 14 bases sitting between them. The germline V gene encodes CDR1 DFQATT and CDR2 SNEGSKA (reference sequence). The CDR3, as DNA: TGCAGTGCTAGGAGAGGACCCGCAACCTACAATGAGCAGTTCTTC. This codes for CSARRGPATYNEQFF.

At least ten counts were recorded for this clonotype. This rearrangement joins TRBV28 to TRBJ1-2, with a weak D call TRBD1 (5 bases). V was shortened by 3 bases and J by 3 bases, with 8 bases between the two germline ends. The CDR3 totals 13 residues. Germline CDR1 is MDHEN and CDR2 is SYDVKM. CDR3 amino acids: CASSFAGHYGYTF. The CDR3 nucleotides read TGTGCCAGCAGTTTTGCAGGGCACTATGGCTACACCTTC.

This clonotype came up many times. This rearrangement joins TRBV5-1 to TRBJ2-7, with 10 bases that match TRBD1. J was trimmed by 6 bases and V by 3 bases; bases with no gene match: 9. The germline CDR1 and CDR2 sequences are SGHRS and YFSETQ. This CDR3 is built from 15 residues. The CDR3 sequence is CASSWRQGAGGEQYF. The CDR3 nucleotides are TGCGCCAGCAGCTGGAGACAGGGGGCCGGGGGCGAGCAGTACTTC.

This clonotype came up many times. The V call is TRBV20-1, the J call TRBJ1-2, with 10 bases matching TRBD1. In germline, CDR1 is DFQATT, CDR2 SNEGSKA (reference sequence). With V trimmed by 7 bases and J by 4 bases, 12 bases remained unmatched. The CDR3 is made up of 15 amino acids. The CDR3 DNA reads TGCAGTGGGACGCCCCGGGACAGGGGTGGCTATGGCTACACCTTC. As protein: CSGTPRDRGGYGYTF.